This T cell receptor (beta chain) is from a study of cytomegalovirus exposure and HLA in healthy donors listed by TCRdb under 2017. Notes on the research overall: In an earlier analysis of around 540 of the donors, around 300 Gb of sequence data and 120 million or so unique TCR beta sequences from 180 million or so T cells were reported. In a later genetic analysis, genome-wide SNP genotypes for about three fifths of the roughly 670 donors were used, and that subset was treated as a discovery cohort. To predict cytomegalovirus infection status, the study brought together high-throughput TCR immunosequencing, statistical association of individual TCRs with disease status, and machine learning. In addition to the first cohort of roughly 670 subjects, a separate validation cohort of 120 different subjects was used. All discovery cohort repertoires had been generated using a single sequencing platform. Among a few hundred genotyped donors of the cohort, an average of 235,054 unique TCR beta nucleotide sequences were sequenced per donor, around a sixth of them non-productive. An early release that covered some 640 HLA-typed donors contained approximately 300 gigabases of sequencing data and roughly 84 million unique TCR sequences. Donor age, sex, ethnicity and CMV serostatus were compiled together with the repertoire data. In a later analysis, previously published TCR beta repertoires from several hundred donors were re-analyzed and high-resolution HLA genotyping was added so that TCR occurrence patterns could be studied. The genetic ancestry cluster associated with self-reported Caucasian donors included 81% of the roughly 400 genotyped donors. The number of typed donors differed by locus: about 620-640 for A, B, C, DRB1 and DQB1; some 500 for DQA1; fewer than 610 for DPA1; and around 470 for DPB1. HLA typing included class I and class II loci at four-digit resolution. The study aimed to test whether cataloging public T cell receptors could reveal signatures of past pathogen exposure. The study used immunosequencing to profile the T cell repertoires of approximately 630 subjects and linked those repertoires to cytomegalovirus serostatus. In an earlier analysis of a few hundred of the donors, high-throughput TCR beta sequencing was used to judge whether each TCR beta V gene segment behaved as functional or pseudogenic. A handful of DR-DQ haplotypes were treated as single units for association and clustering because of strong linkage in the cohort. Rather than drawing on any new phenotypic data, the later analysis identified candidate immune exposures from TCR beta sequences and the way those sequences occurred across donors. Findings and caveats that apply to the study as a whole: This cohort had only TCR beta chains sequenced, and the lack of alpha or paired-chain data limited which features could be detected. When HLA alleles, especially DR and DQ, strongly co-occurred, TCR associations were difficult to assign to individual alleles. Roughly uniform sequencing depth across donors was assumed in presence/absence analyses, although this assumption may not hold. According to a later analysis, most CMV-associated TCR beta chains appeared to be HLA-restricted, and the HLA associations seemed to be driven largely by CMV exposure. A further reported finding was that TCR beta sequences accurately predicted the HLA-A and HLA-B alleles for most subjects in the first cohort. V-gene and J-gene trimming of TCR beta chains was associated with a missense DCLRE1C variant in a later genetic analysis, and the association was replicated in an independent cohort. According to a later analysis, TCR association rates differed among HLA loci, with DRB1 alleles showing the most associated TCRs and HLA-C alleles showing the fewest. In vitro tests confirmed that a few of the cytomegalovirus-associated TCR beta chains recognize cytomegalovirus antigens. The only immune exposure information available for the cohort was CMV serostatus. An earlier analysis of roughly 570 of the donors showed that most TCR beta V segments appeared in productive rearrangements either about 87% or about 30% of the time, which broadly matched IMGT annotations. Across donors, most TCR sequences were observed very rarely, whereas some public TCRs were present in many individuals. It was suggested by the authors that the approach could potentially be generalized to other disease states and immunological phenotypes. The sequencing pipeline was judged likely to have produced a cluster of highly shared sequence variants as a technical artifact. A later analysis reported that several top co-occurrence clusters appeared linked to parvovirus B19, influenza, CMV and Epstein-Barr virus. A later analysis associated about 16,000 TCR beta sequences with specific HLA alleles at a false discovery rate of 0.05. In a later genetic analysis, fewer N-insertions in productive TCRs were reported among donors in an Asian-associated ancestry cluster than the approximately 710-donor mean. In both the original and validation cohorts, the classifier was reported to diagnose cytomegalovirus status with high specificity and sensitivity. HLA typing was unavailable for some donors at each locus, so association tests used only the typed subset. Linkage disequilibrium might explain the correlated functional status among segregating V segments, but an unknown experimental factor could not be excluded. A total of roughly 160 TCR beta chains were listed by the study as associated with cytomegalovirus. The earlier analysis of fewer than 750 of the donors excluded over 15 rarely observed V segments, including chromosome 9 orphons, because counts were too low. In a later analysis, HLA-associated TCR beta chains were found to be more clonally expanded and to have lower generation probabilities than equally common non-associated chains.

In total, 666 healthy bone marrow donors made up the cohort. Cohort members were all nominally healthy when sampled, although unrecorded immune exposures were likely present. The donor was CMV seropositive and was included in the group of 250 to 350 seropositive cohort members. A peripheral blood sample was collected from each donor, and TCR beta sequencing was performed on peripheral blood mononuclear cells. Genomic DNA extraction from the blood cell samples was performed with the Qiagen DNeasy Blood Extraction Kit. As regards this clone: Its antigen is still unknown. Qualities for individual bases were not recorded, and no much larger clone is one base off.

Library generation was performed with the immunoSEQ multiplex PCR assay. For the multiplex PCR, a mixture combining 60 forward primers for TCR Vbeta segments and 13 reverse primers for TCR Jbeta segments was used. The CDR3 region of rearranged TCR beta genes was amplified from genomic DNA by a multiplex PCR assay. Amplified TCR beta libraries were sequenced as 87-base-pair reads on the Illumina HiSeq System. The paper's processing steps were these. A later analysis counted some 74 million unique TCR beta chains across the 650 to 700 repertoires, and around 12 million of these chains were shared by at least two donors. A nearest-neighbor algorithm error-corrected the raw reads and collapsed the reads into unique sequences, merging closely related sequences to remove PCR and sequencing errors. V, D and J gene segments were assigned by aligning CDR3 sequences to IMGT reference sequences. For a sequence to be retained, a match of at least six nucleotides was required to both a V gene segment and a J gene segment. A rearrangement was called productive if the CDR3 had no stop codons and remained in frame with V and J, and every other rearrangement was called non-productive. Following IMGT convention, CDR3 was defined as the stretch from the second conserved V-encoded cysteine up to the conserved J-encoded phenylalanine. In an earlier analysis of around 600 of the donors, sequences lacking an unambiguous match to a single V gene segment were excluded. In an earlier analysis of several hundred of the donors, V segments were called functional above 56.7% productive rearrangements and were called segregating when the between-donor standard deviation exceeded 5%. To diagnose cytomegalovirus status from the catalog of TCR beta chain sequences, a statistical classification framework was built. A later analysis assigned V and J genes by comparing TCR nucleotide sequences with IMGT/GENE-DB human TR gene sequences. Using the TCRdist pipeline, a later analysis assigned CDR3 sequences along with most-parsimonious VDJ recombination scenarios. In a later analysis, each TCR beta chain was defined by its CDR3 amino acid sequence together with its V-gene family, and reads without a unique V-gene family were excluded. In a later analysis, several hundred highly shared, low-generation-probability nucleotide sequences were removed to address suspected cross-contamination and a sequencing artifact. In a later analysis, a clonal expansion index was calculated for each public chain from normalized within-repertoire ranks of inferred template counts. Generation probabilities in a later analysis came from a VDJ recombination model fitted to out-of-frame rearrangements, and those results were checked against IGoR. In a later analysis, TCR-TCR, TCR-HLA and TCR-CMV co-occurrence was scored with hypergeometric tests, and a repertoire-size bias correction was applied to TCR pairs. To estimate false discovery rates, a later analysis permuted the HLA or CMV assignments 20 times. In a later analysis, co-occurring TCRs were grouped using DBSCAN, with TCRdist sequence similarity added in when clustering inside HLA-allele-positive subsets. For co-occurrence clustering, repertoires with fewer than 30,000 or more than 120,000 public chains were excluded, along with a handful of repertoires with anomalous nucleotide sharing. The clones in this table, taken by TCRdb from immuneACCESS, are in-frame only. Not every clone is retained; where verified, under half of the shortfall comes from an unresolved V gene, and the cause of the rest is unknown. From that table come the V and J calls and clone size; the DNA was used to work out D and trimming. Within this sample are approximately 170,000 clones, with over 60% of them counted one time only. 4.5% to 5.5% of the sample comes from the top ten.

The receptor's source is a man younger than 45 in good health and CMV-seropositive. The specimen sequenced was PBMCs.

Here is the DNA: TGTGCCATCAGTAGACTAGGCGATGAGCAGTTCTTC. It is translated as CAISRLGDEQFF. This chain joins TRBV10-3 to TRBJ2-1; TRBD2 is a weak D gene call, 6 bases matching. V loses 5 bases, J loses 8 bases, and the germline ends lie 10 bases apart. CDR1 and CDR2 are read off the germline V gene as ENHRY and SYGVKD. The CDR3 runs 12 residues from the cysteine to the phenylalanine. Here the CDR3 DNA is all that survives: 36 bases in frame from base 1.